Detailed here is one T cell receptor (beta chain). Antigen unknown. Clones were sequenced by immunoSEQ multiplex PCR, and TCRdb holds only the in-frame ones, with some missing. The data hold fewer than 250,000 clones, with about 84% observed a single time. This entry comes from a study of cytomegalovirus exposure and HLA in healthy donors. Study-wide findings and caveats: Reported results showed that the classifier diagnosed cytomegalovirus status with high specificity and sensitivity.

This CDR3 contains 13 residues. CDR1 and CDR2 from the germline V gene are MRHNA and SNTAGT. Deletions cut 6 bases from V and 1 base from J, with 10 bases between. The donors formed part of the roughly 120-subject validation cohort, distinct from the roughly 660-subject first cohort. The receptor comes from a woman aged 18 to 35 in good health and CMV-seronegative. V and J are TRBV6-4 and TRBJ2-7; a weak D match, TRBD1 (5 bases). The sequencing input was PBMCs. The CDR3 DNA is TGTGCCAGCAGAGTCAGGGCATCCTACGAGCAGTACTTC. Protein product: CASRVRASYEQYF.